Presented here are 31 T cell receptor beta chains from one specimen sequenced in a study of shared clonotypes between healthy human individuals. Sequenced by immunoSEQ multiplex PCR; TCRdb stores in-frame clones only, minus some. The repertoire holds 450,000 to 650,000 clones, roughly 72% seen once, with about 11% in the top ten. The sequencing input was PBMCs. The receptor source for this set is a woman aged 40 to 50 in good health. Some clones in this sample may be carry-over from other donors' samples.

Of note for this clone: A far larger clone is off by one base, so a read error is likely. The V gene is TRBV6-1, the J gene TRBJ2-7, with D perhaps TRBD2 (5 bases). Trimming removed 6 bases from V and 2 bases from J, with 17 bases in between. There are 15 residues in the CDR3. Germline CDR1 is MNHNS and CDR2 is SASEGT. The CDR3 loop reads CASRRDTWPPYEQYF. The CDR3 nucleotides read TGTGCCAGCAGGAGGGATACCTGGCCCCCCTACGAGCAGTACTTC.

The chain carries TRBV20-1 and TRBJ2-5, with D unresolved. The CDR3 sequence is 11 residues long. V was trimmed by 5 bases and J by 4 bases, leaving 8 bases between them. Per germline, CDR1 DFQATT and CDR2 SNEGSKA (reference sequence). The CDR3 DNA follows: TGCAGTGCTGGACCTGGAGAGACCCAGTACTTC. Amino acid sequence: CSAGPGETQYF.

This clone appeared once. The chain is built from TRBV7-9 and TRBJ2-1; 9 nucleotides match TRBD2. J gave up 5 bases and V 2 bases, and 7 bases lay outside the gene matches. Germline V CDR1 and CDR2: SEHNR, FQNEAQ (reference sequence). The CDR3 consists of 16 residues. CDR3 protein: CASSLPSGTNNNEQFF. CDR3 nucleotides: TGTGCCAGCAGCTTACCTAGCGGGACAAATAACAATGAGCAGTTCTTC. Complete variable domain (other parts from reference TRBV7-9 and TRBJ2-1): DTGVSQNPRHKITKRGQNVTFRCDPISEHNRLYWYRQTLGQGPEFLTYFQNEAQLEKSRLLSDRFSAERPKGSFSTLEIQRTEQGDSAMYLCASSLPSGTNNNEQFFGPGTRLTVL.

The rearrangement joins TRBV19 to TRBJ1-1; perhaps TRBD1 as D (5 bases). The CDR3 consists of 15 residues. Germline V gene lookup returns CDR1 LNHDA and CDR2 SQIVND (reference sequence). The V end lost 5 bases, the J end lost 6 bases, and 19 bases lay between the germline ends. CDR3 loop: CASSATRDLGAEAFF. CDR3 nucleotides: TGTGCCAGTAGTGCGACACGGGACCTTGGCGCTGAAGCTTTCTTT.

The chain carries TRBV30 and TRBJ2-7; 9 nucleotides agree with TRBD1. The CDR3 runs to 14 residues. J lost 0 bases, V lost 2 bases, and 2 bases had no gene match. The germline CDR1 and CDR2 sequences are GTSNPN and SVGIG (reference sequence). The CDR3 DNA follows: TGTGCCTGGAGTTGGGACAGGGACTCCTACGAGCAGTACTTC. Protein sequence: CAWSWDRDSYEQYF.

As regards this clone: Other DNA variants within this sample encode the same CDR3. This chain connects TRBV4-3 to TRBJ1-5; D gene ambiguous. The CDR3 has 13 amino acids. Germline V lookup: CDR1 LGHNA, CDR2 YSLEER. Deletions cut 0 bases from V and 6 bases from J, with 6 bases between. In DNA form, the CDR3 reads TGCGCCAGCAGCCAAGATATTGGTCAGCCCCAGCATTTT. It codes for CASSQDIGQPQHF.

This clone has only one observation. This CDR3 is also generated by other DNA sequences in the sample. J is TRBJ2-2 and V is TRBV9; D remains unclear. The CDR3 totals 12 residues. Per the germline V gene, CDR1 is SGDLS and CDR2 is YYNGEE. The V and J ends lost 0 bases and 7 bases respectively, with 4 bases between them. This chain's CDR3 is CASSVVGGELFF. The DNA of the CDR3 is TGTGCCAGCAGCGTAGTGGGCGGGGAGCTGTTTTTT.

The gene calls are TRBV6-4 and TRBJ2-1; 8 positions match TRBD2. Looked up from germline, CDR1 is MRHNA and CDR2 is SNTAGT. The CDR3 runs 14 residues. V was clipped by 5 bases and J by 8 bases; unmatched bases: 8. As DNA, the CDR3 is TGTGCCAGCAGTTCTACAGCGGGGGTGGATGAGCAGTTCTTC. This gives the protein CASSSTAGVDEQFF.

This chain joins TRBV6-1 and TRBJ2-7, with no clear D. V shed 4 bases and J shed 5 bases, with 15 bases lying between them. The CDR3 consists of 14 residues. Germline V gene sequence: CDR1 MNHNS, CDR2 SASEGT. The CDR3 bases are TGTGCCAGCAGTGTTGGTTGGAGAACCGACGAGCAGTACTTC. Protein sequence: CASSVGWRTDEQYF.

This chain connects TRBV11-1 to TRBJ2-7; the D is unclear. The ends were cut back, 3 bases at V and 7 bases at J, with 16 bases in the middle. CDR3 length: 14 amino acids. The germline CDR1 and CDR2 sequences are SGHAT and FQDESV (reference sequence). CDR3 sequence (DNA): TGTGCCAGCAGCTTCCGGCTTGGCGCAGGTGAGCAGTACTTC. Protein product: CASSFRLGAGEQYF.

This chain connects TRBV9 to TRBJ2-3; D possibly matches TRBD1 or TRBD2 (5 bases each). V was clipped by 4 bases and J by 2 bases, with 23 bases between them. Germline CDR1 is SGDLS and CDR2 is YYNGEE. The CDR3 is 18 amino acids. The CDR3 is CASSPSGADRGPTDTQYF. In nucleotides, the CDR3 is TGTGCCAGCAGCCCTTCCGGGGCGGACCGAGGGCCCACAGATACGCAGTATTTT.

The chain joins TRBV27 to TRBJ2-1; D is unclear. V shed 5 bases and J shed 0 bases, with 5 bases lying between them. Per the germline V gene, CDR1 is MNHEY and CDR2 is SMNVEV (reference sequence). This CDR3 has 13 amino acids. CDR3 sequence: CASSQSSYNEQFF. The CDR3 bases are TGTGCCAGCAGTCAGAGCTCCTACAATGAGCAGTTCTTC.

The CDR3 DNA is TGTGCCAGCATCAAATCAACCCCGCCCTACGAGCAGTACTTC. Its protein product is CASIKSTPPYEQYF. V is TRBV5-5 and J is TRBJ2-7; D remains ambiguous. Looked up from germline, CDR1 is SGHKS and CDR2 is YYEKEE (reference sequence). The CDR3 totals 14 residues. With 6 bases removed from V and 2 bases from J, the gap between germline ends came to 15 bases.

The gene calls are TRBV27 and TRBJ2-1; maybe TRBD2 (6 bases). The V gene lost 6 bases and the J gene lost 9 bases, with 12 bases spanning the gap. The CDR3 extends over 12 amino acids. CDR1 is MNHEY and CDR2 is SMNVEV in the germline V gene (reference sequence). The CDR3 coding sequence is TGTGCCAGCAGCCCGGCCGGGGGTGAGCAGTTCTTC. It codes for CASSPAGGEQFF.

In this sample, this clone turned up a few times. The rearrangement joins TRBV18 to TRBJ1-1; D gene unclear. This CDR3 has 14 residues. Trimming took off 1 base at V and 5 bases at J, with 11 bases between the two ends. Germline V gene data show CDR1 as KGHSH and CDR2 as LQKENI. The CDR3 bases are TGTGCCAGCTCACCACGGTCTCGAGAAACTGAAGCTTTCTTT. Protein product: CASSPRSRETEAFF.

The chain has TRBV19 and TRBJ1-5, with TRBD1 as a possible D gene (5 bases). CDR1 is LNHDA, CDR2 SQIVND, per germline (reference sequence). V lost 6 bases and J lost 4, with 19 bases in between. The CDR3 runs 16 residues. CDR3 sequence: CASSRTPQAGNQPQHF. The CDR3 region has the DNA TGTGCCAGTAGCCGGACACCCCAGGCGGGGAATCAGCCCCAGCATTTT.

The chain carries TRBV5-1 and TRBJ2-7; D unclear. CDR1 and CDR2 (germline): SGHRS, YFSETQ. This CDR3 spans 14 amino acids. Trimming shortened V by 5 bases and J by 2 bases, and 14 bases separated the two germline ends. CDR3 DNA: TGCGCCAGCAGGGTAGAGGCAGGACCCTACGAGCAGTACTTC. Its protein is CASRVEAGPYEQYF.

This clone was found a few times. The chain combines TRBV5-1 with TRBJ1-1; D not resolved. The germline gives CDR1 SGHRS, CDR2 YFSETQ. The CDR3 totals 13 residues. V gave up 4 bases and J gave up 1 base, with 8 bases separating them. The chain's CDR3 is CASSMTTNTEAFF. The CDR3, as DNA: TGCGCCAGCAGCATGACAACGAACACTGAAGCTTTCTTT. The whole variable domain, filled in from reference TRBV5-1 and TRBJ1-1, reads KAGVTQTPRYLIKTRGQQVTLSCSPISGHRSVSWYQQTPGQGLQFLFEYFSETQRNKGNFPGRFSGRQFSNSRSEMNVSTLELGDSALYLCASSMTTNTEAFFGQGTRLTVV.

The chain has TRBV9 and TRBJ2-7; 9 bases align to TRBD1. This CDR3 comprises 13 residues. The ends lost 3 bases at V and 5 bases at J; junction bases unmatched: 3. CDR1 and CDR2 from the germline V gene are SGDLS and YYNGEE. As DNA, the CDR3 is TGTGCCAGCAGCGGGACAGGGGTTAACGAGCAGTACTTC. Translation gives CASSGTGVNEQYF.

This clone was recorded once. The CDR3 here is CASSEGSGTDTQYF. For the CDR3, the DNA is TGTGCCAGCAGTGAGGGTAGCGGTACAGATACGCAGTATTTT. This chain joins TRBV2 and TRBJ2-3, with D maybe TRBD2 (6 bases). The V end lost 3 bases, the J end lost 3 bases, and 10 bases lay between the germline ends. The CDR3 runs 14 residues. From germline, CDR1 is SNHLY and CDR2 FYNNEI.

J is TRBJ2-1 and V is TRBV7-9, with D possibly being TRBD2 (5 bases). Per the germline V gene, CDR1 is SEHNR and CDR2 is FQNEAQ (reference sequence). Deletions cut 5 bases from V and 5 bases from J, with 13 bases between. The CDR3 has 14 residues. CDR3 amino acids: CASSTLTRDNEQFF. The DNA of the CDR3 is TGTGCCAGCAGCACCCTGACGAGGGACAATGAGCAGTTCTTC.

This clone showed up just a few times. This chain joins TRBV7-2 and TRBJ2-5; 12 nucleotides align to TRBD2. The better agreement between TRBJ2-7 and the DNA end casts doubt on the J call. The CDR3 spans 15 residues. Germline CDR1 reads SGHTA; CDR2 reads FQGNSA. In nucleotides, the CDR3 is TGTGCCAGCAGCCTCACTAGCGGGAGGTCCTACGAGCAGTACTTC. Translating it yields CASSLTSGRSYEQYF.

The chain's CDR3 is CASSLSGQGEEKLFF. The CDR3 DNA sequence: TGTGCCAGCAGTTTATCGGGACAGGGAGAAGAAAAACTGTTTTTT. The chain joins TRBV2 to TRBJ1-4; 9 bases agree with TRBD1. The CDR3 totals 15 residues. V lost 5 bases and J lost 8; bases outside the gene matches: 9. From germline, CDR1 is SNHLY and CDR2 FYNNEI. Variable domain in full (rest from reference TRBV2 and TRBJ1-4): EPEVTQTPSHQVTQMGQEVILRCVPISNHLYFYWYRQILGQKVEFLVSFYNNEISEKSEIFDDQFSVERPDGSNFTLKIRSTKLEDSAMYFCASSLSGQGEEKLFFGSGTQLSVL.

The CDR3 region is CASRDTGGTDTQYF. CDR3 coding DNA: TGTGCCAGCAGGGACACTGGGGGGACTGATACGCAGTATTTT. The chain has TRBV6-6 and TRBJ2-3, with a weak D call TRBD2 (6 bases). From germline, CDR1 is MNHNY and CDR2 SVGAGI (reference sequence). The CDR3 loop spans 14 amino acids. Trimming cost V 6 bases and J 6 bases, with 16 bases left between them.

Turning to this clone: Other nucleotide sequences from this sample produce the same CDR3. The gene calls are TRBV10-2 and TRBJ2-7; D remains ambiguous. CDR3 size: 11 residues. Per the germline V gene, CDR1 is WSHSY and CDR2 is SAAADI. The V and J ends lost 0 bases and 7 bases respectively, with 4 bases between them. CDR3 nucleotide sequence: TGCGCCAGCAGTGAGTCGAGTGAGCAGTACTTC. It codes for CASSESSEQYF.

The chain joins TRBV9 to TRBJ1-3; the D is unclear. From germline, CDR1 is SGDLS and CDR2 YYNGEE. Trimming removed 0 bases at V and 7 bases at J, with 14 bases between. The CDR3 has 15 amino acids. CDR3 residues: CASSVGGASANTIYF. The CDR3 coding sequence is TGTGCCAGCAGCGTAGGGGGTGCCTCCGCGAACACCATATATTTT.

The rearrangement links TRBV5-4 to TRBJ2-7, with 7 bases that match TRBD2. CDR3 length: 18 amino acids. V dropped 2 bases and J dropped 3; count of bases not matched to a gene: 17. Germline V CDR1 and CDR2: SGHNT, YYREEE (reference sequence). CDR3 bases: TGTGCCAGCAGCTTTGGGCTCCGATCCGGGACTACCAACTACGAGCAGTACTTC. Protein: CASSFGLRSGTTNYEQYF.

This clone was recorded a few times. The chain uses TRBV5-1 and TRBJ2-5, with 8 bases lining up with TRBD1. In germline, CDR1 is SGHRS, CDR2 YFSETQ. CDR3 size: 14 residues. The trim removed 3 bases at V and 2 bases at J, leaving 3 bases unmatched. The DNA of the CDR3 is TGCGCCAGCAGCTCCCGACAGGGGCAAGAGACCCAGTACTTC. The encoded protein is CASSSRQGQETQYF.

The gene calls are TRBV7-9 and TRBJ2-7; the match to TRBD1 covers 7 bases. Germline V gives CDR1 SEHNR, CDR2 FQNEAQ (reference sequence). Trimming cost V 1 base and J 3 bases; bases outside gene matches: 3. The CDR3 covers 14 residues. DNA of the CDR3: TGTGCCAGCAGCTTAGGGACAGGCAACTACGAGCAGTACTTC. It translates to CASSLGTGNYEQYF.

This chain's CDR3 is CASSPLAGPYEQYF. The CDR3 DNA follows: TGTGCCAGCAGCCCCCTAGCGGGACCCTACGAGCAGTACTTC. J is TRBJ2-7 and V is TRBV7-2, with 9 positions matching TRBD2. The germline CDR1 and CDR2 sequences are SGHTA and FQGNSA. The CDR3 is 14 amino acids. The V gene end was trimmed by 5 bases and the J gene end by 2 bases; junction bases not matched to a gene: 4.

This clone was seen repeatedly, ten times or more. The chain is built from TRBV5-8 and TRBJ2-5; D may be TRBD1 (6 bases). Germline V gene sequence: CDR1 SGHTS, CDR2 YDEGEE. Trimming stripped 4 bases from V and 2 bases from J, with 15 bases between. CDR3 length equals 15 residues. The CDR3 DNA follows: TGTGCCAGCAGCCCCCGTGGAAGGGGGCAAGAGACCCAGTACTTC. Translation: CASSPRGRGQETQYF.